This is a list of T cell receptor beta chains from one sample in a study of patients and donors after allogeneic stem cell transplantation. TCRdb re-called the RT-PCR reads through MiXCR, storing one row per CDR3 protein. The sample has more than 150,000 distinct CDR3 sequences; approximately 22% are singletons. The sequenced sample consisted of blood, either unsorted or a sorted T cell fraction (not recorded which). The source of these receptors is a human donor who was either an allogeneic HSCT recipient or a stem cell or donor lymphocyte infusion donor (not recorded which). It is not recorded whose cells these are; they may come from a transplant donor. Each CDR3 is given without its conserved first and last residue. Each record gives: CDR3 protein, V gene, clone size, J gene. Rows give clone size only sometimes, using once, few, many, or a class for an expanded clone.

CDR3: ASSDRDRGGEAF
V: TRBV6-4
size: -
J: TRBJ1-1

CDR3: ASSPGPPDTQY
V: TRBV5-1
size: few
J: TRBJ2-3

CDR3: SACDRGNLHEQY
V: TRBV20-1
size: -
J: TRBJ2-7

CDR3: ASSLGQVEGYEQY
V: TRBV12-3/TRBV12-4
size: many
J: TRBJ2-7

CDR3: ASSLWDRDNEQF
V: TRBV5-6
size: few
J: TRBJ2-1

CDR3: ASSELAGFNEQF
V: TRBV5-1
size: few
J: TRBJ2-1

CDR3: ATSPDWNQETQY
V: TRBV24-1
size: -
J: TRBJ2-5

CDR3: ASSLAWGNEQF
V: TRBV5-1
size: -
J: TRBJ2-1

CDR3: ASSSFLHEQF
V: TRBV12-3/TRBV12-4
size: -
J: TRBJ2-1

CDR3: ASRSTGTGNTEAF
V: TRBV7-9
size: many
J: TRBJ1-1

CDR3: ASSFWDGTYEQY
V: TRBV5-1
size: -
J: TRBJ2-7

CDR3: ASRRGRSSYNEQF
V: TRBV3-1
size: -
J: TRBJ2-1

CDR3: AWSPEFYGYT
V: TRBV30
size: few
J: TRBJ1-2

CDR3: ASSLEGAGSSYNEQF
V: TRBV5-1
size: -
J: TRBJ2-1

CDR3: ASRWTGRYSPLH
V: TRBV2
size: -
J: TRBJ1-6